This passage covers 26 T cell receptor beta chains from one sample sequenced in a study of T-cell reconstitution after alpha-beta-depleted transplantation in children. A library of TCRbeta sequences, prepared with unique molecular identifiers, was generated. From the PCR reads, TCRdb called clonotypes with MiXCR, one entry per CDR3 protein. Altogether around 600,000 distinct CDR3 sequences are present, roughly 23% being singletons, with the ten largest covering roughly an eighth. The sequenced sample was PBMCs, mostly from graft donor cells, obtained 360 days after TCRalphabeta/CD19-depleted stem cell transplant. All receptors come from a boy under two years old who had a stem cell transplant for acute myeloid leukemia, so the T cells may come from the graft donor.

The sample holds many counts of this clonotype. The chain uses TRBV29-1 and TRBJ2-3, with D perhaps assigned TRBD1 or TRBD2 (6 bases each). Germline V CDR1 and CDR2: SQVTM, ANQGSEA. Trimming left V 6 bases short and J 6 bases short, with 19 bases between. This CDR3 region has 14 residues. The DNA for the CDR3 is TGCAGCGTAACACCGGGGGCCGCGTGGGATACGCAGTATTTT. It codes for CSVTPGAAWDTQYF.

CDR3 sequence: CSALPWGRGVSNEQFF. CDR3 nucleotide sequence: TGCAGTGCCCTCCCCTGGGGCAGGGGGGTGTCCAATGAGCAGTTCTTC. The chain has TRBV20-1 and TRBJ2-1; TRBD1 might be the D (7 bases). V was cut by 6 bases and J by 6 bases, with 24 bases left in between. This CDR3 comprises 16 residues. The germline V gene has CDR1 DFQATT and CDR2 SNEGSKA (reference sequence).

This clonotype was seen at least ten times. The rearrangement links TRBV5-1 to TRBJ2-5, with D tentatively TRBD2 (6 bases). CDR3 length: 16 residues. Germline CDR1 is SGHRS and CDR2 is YFSETQ. The V gene lost 4 bases and the J gene lost 4 bases, with 20 bases spanning the gap. The CDR3 sequence: CASSPRDGGRRETQYF. Here the CDR3 DNA reads TGCGCCAGCAGCCCCCGAGACGGGGGAAGGAGAGAGACCCAGTACTTC.

This clonotype was observed a handful of times. In DNA form, the CDR3 reads TGTGCCAGCAGTTTTACCTTCTTGGGTGGCGGGGAGCTGTTTTTT. Amino acids: CASSFTFLGGGELFF. The chain combines TRBV12-3 or TRBV12-4 with TRBJ2-2, with unresolved D. CDR3 size: 15 residues. Trimming took 3 bases from V and 7 from J, leaving 15 bases between them.

This sequence joins TRBV20-1 and TRBJ2-1; 9 nucleotides agree with TRBD1. V was clipped by 1 base and J by 15 bases; unmatched bases: 4. This CDR3 region has 11 residues. Germline V CDR1 and CDR2: DFQATT, SNEGSKA (reference sequence). CDR3 DNA sequence: TGCAGTGCTAGAGTTGGGACAGGGCCGTTCTTC. As protein: CSARVGTGPFF.

This clonotype was detected ten times or more. The chain employs TRBV20-1 and TRBJ2-7, with D uncertain. V lost 3 bases and J 3 bases, leaving 12 bases between the germline ends. CDR1 is DFQATT, CDR2 SNEGSKA, per germline (reference sequence). This CDR3 region has 13 residues. The CDR3 loop reads CSARWLGNYEQYV. CDR3 DNA sequence: TGCAGTGCTAGGTGGTTGGGCAACTACGAGCAGTACGTC.

This clonotype was found a few times. In DNA form, the CDR3 reads TGTGCCAGCAGCTCATATACCTGGACTAGCGGGGGCACCTCCAAGTACTTC. Encoded protein: CASSSYTWTSGGTSKYF. The chain joins TRBV7-9 to TRBJ2-5, with 13 nucleotides matching TRBD2. Per the germline V gene, CDR1 is SEHNR and CDR2 is FQNEAQ (reference sequence). This CDR3 is 17 amino acids long. V was pared by 4 bases and J by 12 bases, with 17 bases of the junction left unmatched.

This clonotype showed up many times. The genes are TRBV27 and TRBJ2-1; TRBD2 matches 10 bases. Germline trimming cut 7 bases from V and 6 bases from J; bases unmatched to any gene: 6. The CDR3 has 14 residues. Germline CDR1 reads MNHEY; CDR2 reads SMNVEV (reference sequence). The CDR3 nucleotides are TGTGCCAGCAAAAAGCGGGGGGGCCTCAATGAGCAGTTCTTC. It encodes CASKKRGGLNEQFF.

This clonotype was found a few times. The J gene is TRBJ1-5, the V gene TRBV4-3; possibly TRBD1 for D (5 bases). Per germline, CDR1 LGHNA and CDR2 YSLEER. Trimming removed 0 bases from V and 6 bases from J, with 9 bases in between. The CDR3 is 14 amino acids. CDR3 sequence reads: CASSQDRGSQPQHF. The CDR3 DNA sequence: TGCGCCAGCAGCCAAGATCGGGGGAGTCAGCCCCAGCATTTT.

This chain joins TRBV6-5 and TRBJ1-3, with D tentatively TRBD1 (6 bases). Between the trimmed V and J ends, which lost 4 bases and 4 bases, there was a span of 14 bases. This CDR3 comprises 15 residues. Germline loops: CDR1 MNHEY, CDR2 SVGAGI. The CDR3 protein is CASSSRTDLGNTIYF. The CDR3 coding sequence is TGTGCCAGCAGTTCCAGGACAGACCTGGGAAACACCATATATTTT.

The sample holds many counts of this clonotype. The rearrangement joins TRBV4-1 to TRBJ1-2, with 10 positions matching TRBD1. With V trimmed by 0 bases and J by 8 bases, 9 bases remained unmatched. The CDR3 is made up of 16 amino acids. In germline, CDR1 is MGHRA, CDR2 YSYEKL. CDR3 nucleotide sequence: TGCGCCAGCAGCCAAGAAACGGACAGGGGGGCGTGGGGCTACACCTTC. This gives the protein CASSQETDRGAWGYTF.

The rearrangement joins TRBV7-2 to TRBJ2-3; D uncertain. The V end lost 8 bases, the J end lost 4 bases, and 7 bases lay between the germline ends. CDR3 length: 11 amino acids. Germline values: CDR1 SGHTA, CDR2 FQGNSA. The CDR3 nucleotides read TGTGCCAGCCGAATTGCAGATACGCAGTATTTT. It specifies CASRIADTQYF.

This clonotype was seen repeatedly, ten times or more. The gene calls are TRBV7-2 and TRBJ2-3; 10 bases are shared with TRBD2. Germline CDR1 and CDR2: SGHTA and FQGNSA. The CDR3 length is 15 residues. Trimming removed 3 bases from V and 5 bases from J; junction bases left unmatched: 5. Here the CDR3 DNA reads TGTGCCAGCAGCTTTGCCAGCGGGAGGGTAGATACGCAGTATTTT. This codes for CASSFASGRVDTQYF.

This clonotype was counted between two and nine times. The chain is built from TRBV7-2 and TRBJ1-4; a possible D gene is TRBD1 (5 bases). The CDR3 extends over 14 amino acids. The germline V and J ends were trimmed by 5 bases and 5 bases, with 12 bases remaining between them. CDR1 is SGHTA and CDR2 is FQGNSA in the germline V gene. The CDR3 protein is CASSVGLWNEKLFF. CDR3 nucleotides: TGTGCCAGCAGCGTGGGACTGTGGAATGAAAAACTGTTTTTT.

The V gene is TRBV2, the J gene TRBJ2-7, with 8 bases that match TRBD1. Germline V gene sequence: CDR1 SNHLY, CDR2 FYNNEI. After removal of 6 bases from V and 0 bases from J, the junction contained 13 bases not matched to a gene. CDR3 length: 17 residues. CDR3 bases: TGTGCCAGCAGCCCTTACGGACAGGGTGCGAGCTCCTACGAGCAGTACGTC. Encoded protein: CASSPYGQGASSYEQYV.

This clonotype was counted a few times. The chain couples TRBV5-5 to TRBJ2-3, with D perhaps TRBD1 (6 bases). Trimming left V 1 base short and J 0 bases short, with 12 bases between. The germline gives CDR1 SGHKS, CDR2 YYEKEE (reference sequence). The CDR3 is 16 amino acids. CDR3 DNA sequence: TGTGCCAGCAGCTTGCTTCCAGGGGTTAGCACAGATACGCAGTATTTT. Its protein product is CASSLLPGVSTDTQYF.

This clonotype was seen more than once but under ten times. The V gene is TRBV9, the J gene TRBJ1-5; D remains ambiguous. Germline CDR1 reads SGDLS; CDR2 reads YYNGEE. V was clipped by 3 bases and J by 5 bases, with 9 bases between them. The CDR3 is made up of 13 amino acids. The CDR3 is CASSEGPDQPQHF. In DNA, the CDR3 is TGTGCCAGCAGCGAGGGCCCAGATCAGCCCCAGCATTTT.

The J gene is TRBJ2-7, the V gene TRBV28; TRBD2 agrees at 7 bases. Germline trimming cut 4 bases from V and 3 bases from J; bases unmatched to any gene: 6. The CDR3 loop spans 14 amino acids. Germline V lookup: CDR1 MDHEN, CDR2 SYDVKM. For the CDR3, the DNA is TGTGCCAGCAGTTGGGAGGGAAGGGGCTACGAGCAGTACGTC. Its protein is CASSWEGRGYEQYV.

This clonotype was picked up many times. V gene TRBV20-1 combines with J gene TRBJ2-1, with 7 bases lining up with TRBD2. Germline trimming cut 6 bases from V and 1 base from J; bases unmatched to any gene: 9. There are 15 residues in the CDR3. CDR1 is DFQATT and CDR2 is SNEGSKA in the germline V gene (reference sequence). DNA for the CDR3: TGCAGTGCGGATCAGCGGGGACTTTCCTACAATGAGCAGTTCTTC. It specifies CSADQRGLSYNEQFF.

This clonotype was detected ten times or more. V is TRBV12-3 or TRBV12-4 and J is TRBJ2-4; unclear D gene. The CDR3 consists of 15 residues. The V end lost 7 bases, the J end lost 7 bases, and 20 bases lay between the germline ends. The CDR3 spells CASIISSSQGNIQYF. As DNA, the CDR3 is TGTGCCAGCATCATTTCCAGTTCACAAGGGAACATTCAGTACTTC.

This clonotype was counted many times. The chain couples TRBV20-1 to TRBJ2-5; a weak D match, TRBD2 (6 bases). CDR1 and CDR2 (germline): DFQATT, SNEGSKA (reference sequence). Trimming cost V 2 bases and J 5 bases, with 12 bases left between them. The CDR3 is 13 residues long. CDR3 in amino acids: CSARRGGDETQYF. CDR3 nucleotide sequence: TGCAGTGCTAGAAGGGGCGGGGATGAGACCCAGTACTTC.

Here the CDR3 DNA reads TGTGCCACCAGCAGACCCGACGGACGACTAGCGGGGGAGCCTAAAGAGACCCAGTACTTC. Encoded protein: CATSRPDGRLAGEPKETQYF. The J gene is TRBJ2-5, the V gene TRBV15; 12 nucleotides line up with TRBD2. V dropped 2 bases and J dropped 3; count of bases not matched to a gene: 16. Per germline, CDR1 LNHNV and CDR2 YYDKDF (reference sequence). CDR3 length: 20 amino acids.

This clonotype was found many times. The V and J genes are TRBV20-1 and TRBJ2-7; TRBD1 agrees at 10 bases. Germline-derived CDR1 and CDR2 are DFQATT and SNEGSKA (reference sequence). This CDR3 region has 15 residues. V was pared by 1 base and J by 1 base, with 4 bases of the junction left unmatched. This chain's CDR3 is CSARGGQGPSYEQYF. CDR3 sequence (DNA): TGCAGTGCTAGAGGGGGACAGGGGCCATCCTACGAGCAGTACTTC.

This chain uses TRBV27 with TRBJ1-1; no clear D gene. CDR1 and CDR2 from the germline V gene are MNHEY and SMNVEV (reference sequence). This CDR3 contains 11 residues. The ends were cut back, 4 bases at V and 7 bases at J, with 7 bases in the middle. The CDR3 nucleotides read TGTGCCAGCAGTTCCGCGGGTGAAGCTTTCTTT. It codes for CASSSAGEAFF.

The sample holds many counts of this clonotype. V is TRBV29-1 and J is TRBJ2-4; 7 bases line up with TRBD1. The CDR3 spans 12 residues. CDR1 SQVTM and CDR2 ANQGSEA come from the germline V gene. The V gene end was trimmed by 5 bases and the J gene end by 7 bases; junction bases not matched to a gene: 5. CDR3 sequence: CSVRQGVNIQYF. CDR3 coding DNA: TGCAGCGTTCGACAGGGAGTTAACATTCAGTACTTC.

Ten or more counts support this clonotype. The J gene is TRBJ2-2, the V gene TRBV24-1; D gene ambiguous. The CDR3 has 13 amino acids. V lost 3 bases and J 8 bases, leaving 9 bases between the germline ends. The germline gives CDR1 KGHDR, CDR2 SFDVKD. The CDR3 reads CATSDLRNGELFF. CDR3 in DNA: TGTGCCACCAGTGATCTCAGGAATGGGGAGCTGTTTTTT.